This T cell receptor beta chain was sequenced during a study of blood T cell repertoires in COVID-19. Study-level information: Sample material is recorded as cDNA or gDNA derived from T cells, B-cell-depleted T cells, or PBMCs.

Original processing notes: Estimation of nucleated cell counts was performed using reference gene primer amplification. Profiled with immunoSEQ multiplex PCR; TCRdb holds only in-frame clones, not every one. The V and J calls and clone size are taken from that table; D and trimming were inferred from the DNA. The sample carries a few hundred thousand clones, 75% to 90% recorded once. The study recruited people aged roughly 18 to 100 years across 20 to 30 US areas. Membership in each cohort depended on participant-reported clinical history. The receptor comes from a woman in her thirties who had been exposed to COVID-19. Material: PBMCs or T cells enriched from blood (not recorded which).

The CDR3 region has the DNA TGTGCCAGCTGCCAGAACCCCCAGGGGGCGCGGGGCTACACCTTC. This encodes CASCQNPQGARGYTF. This sequence joins TRBV7-8 and TRBJ1-2, with 8 bases fitting TRBD1. There are 15 residues in the CDR3. V shed 8 bases, J shed 8 bases, and the junction held 16 bases outside the gene matches. Germline lookup yields CDR1 SGHVS and CDR2 FQNEAQ.